Listed below are T cell receptor beta chains from one sample, sequenced in a study of shared clonotypes between healthy human individuals. Method: immunoSEQ multiplex PCR; TCRdb's copy keeps in-frame clones and lacks some. Here the sample spans around 650,000 clones, approximately 96% being singletons. The sample consisted of naive CD8+ T cells sorted from blood. The receptors shown here come from a woman under 40 in good health. Both conserved end residues are part of each CDR3. The order of the fields is J gene, D gene, V gene, clone size, CDR3 protein, CDR3 DNA. The D gene is left open where the match is weak. Size tells how often a clone was seen (once, few, many) or the class of an expanded clone, and some rows leave it out.

TRBJ1-1	TRBD1	TRBV13	NA	CASSLGGTGDTEAFF	TGTGCCAGCAGCTTAGGCGGGACAGGGGACACTGAAGCTTTCTTT
TRBJ2-5	TRBD2	TRBV4-2	once	CASSEIGTSSGVGETQYF	TGTGCCAGCAGCGAAATCGGCACTTCTAGCGGGGTGGGGGAGACCCAGTACTTC
TRBJ2-5	NA	TRBV19	NA	CASTLRRGRQETQYF	TGTGCCAGTACCCTTCGAAGAGGGCGGCAAGAGACCCAGTACTTC
TRBJ1-2	NA	TRBV23-1	NA	CASKEALGDRPYGYTF	TGCGCCAGCAAGGAGGCCCTCGGGGATCGTCCCTATGGCTACACCTTC
TRBJ1-5	NA	TRBV27	NA	CASSVGGQPQHF	TGTGCCAGCAGCGTAGGGGGGCAGCCCCAGCATTTT
TRBJ1-1	NA	TRBV6-1	NA	CASSQPPAEAFF	TGTGCCAGCAGTCAACCCCCAGCTGAAGCTTTCTTT
TRBJ1-2	NA	TRBV28	NA	CASSFLETGYENYGYTF	NA
TRBJ2-3	NA	TRBV15	NA	CATSRTGDLTDTQYF	TGTGCCACCAGCCGTACTGGGGACCTAACAGATACGCAGTATTTT
TRBJ2-5	NA	TRBV2	NA	CASKRQNRETQYF	TGTGCCAGCAAAAGACAGAATCGAGAGACCCAGTACTTC
TRBJ1-2	NA	TRBV13	NA	CASSLGPSYGYTF	TGTGCCAGCAGCCTGGGCCCTTCCTATGGCTACACCTTC
TRBJ2-1	TRBD1	TRBV29-1	NA	CSTWGQGAMRSEQFF	TGCAGCACCTGGGGACAGGGGGCGATGCGGAGTGAGCAGTTCTTC
TRBJ2-1	TRBD1	TRBV10-1	once	CASSEKQGAMDEQFF	TGCGCCAGCAGTGAGAAGCAGGGGGCGATGGATGAGCAGTTCTTC
TRBJ1-1	TRBD1	TRBV27	NA	CASSLAGGTVNTEAFF	TGTGCCAGCAGTTTAGCCGGAGGGACAGTTAACACTGAAGCTTTCTTT
TRBJ2-7	NA	TRBV15	NA	CATSRDPQRLLSYEQYF	TGTGCCACCAGCAGAGATCCTCAACGCCTGCTCTCCTACGAGCAGTACTTC
TRBJ2-2	NA	TRBV11-2	NA	CASSPGQTGELFF	TGTGCCAGCAGCCCCGGACAGACCGGGGAGCTGTTTTTT
TRBJ2-1	NA	TRBV5-1	once	CASSLLAGPFNNEQFF	TGCGCCAGCAGCTTGTTGGCGGGACCGTTTAACAATGAGCAGTTCTTC
TRBJ2-4	NA	TRBV11-3	NA	CASTTGANIQYF	TGTGCCAGCACCACCGGGGCTAACATTCAGTACTTC
TRBJ2-2	TRBD2	TRBV7-9	NA	CASSFGLAGGTGELFF	TGTGCCAGCAGCTTCGGACTAGCGGGAGGCACCGGGGAGCTGTTTTTT
TRBJ2-7	NA	TRBV7-2	NA	CASSLHLGSYEQYF	TGTGCCAGCAGCTTACATTTGGGGTCCTACGAGCAGTACTTC
TRBJ2-7	NA	TRBV25-1	NA	CASSGGPSYEQYF	TGTGCCAGCAGTGGGGGTCCCTCCTACGAGCAGTACTTC
TRBJ2-7	TRBD1	TRBV18	NA	CASSPAGTAYEQYF	TGTGCCAGCTCACCAGCCGGGACAGCATACGAGCAGTACTTC
TRBJ1-2	NA	TRBV7-9	few	CASSPGYGYTF	TGTGCCAGCAGCCCAGGGTATGGCTACACCTTC
TRBJ2-1	TRBD1	TRBV13	NA	CASSLRTGRGNEQFF	TGTGCCAGCAGCTTAAGGACAGGGCGTGGGAATGAGCAGTTCTTC
TRBJ1-1	NA	TRBV20-1	NA	CSASDSQGAFF	TGCAGTGCTTCGGACTCTCAAGGAGCTTTCTTT
TRBJ1-5	TRBD1	TRBV19	NA	CASRDRGGNQPQHF	TGTGCCAGTAGGGACAGGGGGGGTAATCAGCCCCAGCATTTT
TRBJ1-2	NA	TRBV27	NA	CASSFFGGGIYGYTF	TGTGCCAGCAGTTTTTTCGGAGGAGGAATCTATGGCTACACCTTC
TRBJ1-1	NA	TRBV28	NA	CASSLFGAGDTEAFF	TGTGCCAGCAGTTTATTTGGGGCCGGAGACACTGAAGCTTTCTTT
TRBJ2-4	NA	TRBV14	NA	CASSHGRAPEGTKNIQYF	TGTGCCAGCAGCCATGGACGGGCACCTGAGGGGACCAAAAACATTCAGTACTTC
TRBJ1-2	TRBD1	TRBV14	NA	CASSQGTGAQGYTF	TGTGCCAGCAGCCAAGGGACAGGCGCCCAGGGCTACACCTTC
TRBJ1-2	NA	TRBV6-5	NA	CASSFFRQGGYGYTF	TGTGCCAGCAGTTTTTTTCGCCAGGGTGGTTATGGCTACACCTTC
TRBJ2-7	NA	TRBV28	once	CASNEGGGSYEQYF	TGTGCCAGCAATGAGGGTGGCGGCTCCTACGAGCAGTACTTC
TRBJ1-1	TRBD1	TRBV2	NA	CAAGTGKTEAFF	TGTGCCGCCGGGACAGGGAAGACTGAAGCTTTCTTT
TRBJ1-1	NA	TRBV29-1	NA	CSVDGVLGQNTEAFF	TGCAGCGTTGACGGGGTTTTGGGACAGAACACTGAAGCTTTCTTT
TRBJ1-1	NA	TRBV2	once	CASSEVGRGPNTEAFF	TGTGCCAGCAGTGAAGTGGGTCGGGGGCCGAACACTGAAGCTTTCTTT
TRBJ2-7	TRBD1	TRBV11-2	once	CASSSSDRVVYEQYF	TGTGCCAGCAGCTCCTCGGACAGGGTGGTCTACGAGCAGTACTTC
TRBJ2-3	NA	TRBV29-1	NA	CSHKREQRSTDTQYF	TGCAGTCACAAGAGGGAACAACGTAGCACAGATACGCAGTATTTT
TRBJ2-2	NA	TRBV4-2	NA	CASSQGPGTGELFF	TGTGCCAGCAGCCAAGGTCCAGGGACCGGGGAGCTGTTTTTT
TRBJ2-5	NA	TRBV7-9	NA	CASSLGWQGMETQYF	TGTGCCAGCAGCTTAGGATGGCAGGGGATGGAGACCCAGTACTTC
TRBJ2-1	NA	TRBV9	NA	CASSVLANYNEQFF	TGTGCCAGCAGCGTCCTAGCGAACTACAATGAGCAGTTCTTC
TRBJ2-7	NA	TRBV6-5	NA	CASSYGSQSYEQYF	TGTGCCAGCAGTTACGGGTCGCAGTCCTACGAGCAGTACTTC
TRBJ2-5	TRBD2	TRBV4-1	NA	CASSQGLAGGIQETQYF	TGCGCCAGCAGCCAAGGACTAGCGGGAGGGATCCAAGAGACCCAGTACTTC
TRBJ1-1	NA	TRBV6-6	NA	CASSYSKVNTEAFF	TGTGCCAGCAGTTACTCGAAAGTGAACACTGAAGCTTTCTTT
TRBJ1-1	NA	TRBV28	NA	CASSDIGGTEAFF	TGTGCCAGCAGCGATATAGGGGGGACTGAAGCTTTCTTT
TRBJ2-1	NA	TRBV28	NA	CASSFLRNEQFF	TGTGCCAGCAGTTTTCTAAGGAATGAGCAGTTCTTC
TRBJ2-7	TRBD2	TRBV10-1	NA	CALRGLTGGKSPYEQYF	TGCGCCCTGCGAGGGTTAACGGGAGGGAAGAGTCCGTACGAGCAGTACTTC
TRBJ2-5	NA	TRBV7-9	NA	CASSSELKETQYF	TGTGCCAGCAGCTCCGAGTTGAAAGAGACCCAGTACTTC
TRBJ1-1	NA	TRBV9	once	CASSVGWSDTEAFF	TGTGCCAGCAGCGTAGGGTGGTCTGACACTGAAGCTTTCTTT
TRBJ1-6	TRBD1	TRBV2	NA	CASSDGQGRNSPLHF	TGTGCCAGCAGTGATGGACAGGGCCGAAATTCACCCCTCCACTTT
TRBJ2-1	TRBD1	TRBV9	NA	CASSVALWDSSYNEQFF	TGTGCCAGCAGCGTAGCACTGTGGGACAGTAGTTACAATGAGCAGTTCTTC
TRBJ1-4	NA	TRBV27	NA	CASSPAGVFEKLFF	TGTGCCAGCAGCCCAGCGGGAGTTTTTGAAAAACTGTTTTTT
TRBJ1-2	NA	TRBV6-1	NA	CASSEDGVGSNYGYTF	TGTGCCAGCAGTGAAGATGGGGTCGGCAGTAACTATGGCTACACCTTC
TRBJ2-7	TRBD2	TRBV7-8	NA	CASSFSGRAYAYEQYF	TGTGCCAGCAGTTTTAGCGGGAGGGCTTACGCCTACGAGCAGTACTTC
TRBJ2-1	TRBD2	TRBV7-9	NA	CASSHVKASGSSYNEQFF	TGTGCCAGCAGCCACGTTAAGGCTAGCGGGAGCTCCTACAATGAGCAGTTCTTC
TRBJ2-5	NA	TRBV7-8	NA	CASSFRDPRETQYF	TGTGCCAGCAGCTTCCGGGACCCCCGGGAGACCCAGTACTTC
TRBJ2-1	NA	TRBV7-8	once	CASSLAYNEQFF	TGTGCCAGCAGCTTAGCTTACAATGAGCAGTTCTTC
TRBJ1-2	TRBD1	TRBV27	NA	CASSFGQGMAGYTF	TGTGCCAGCAGTTTCGGACAGGGGATGGCTGGCTACACCTTC